Presented here are 11 T cell receptor beta chains from one specimen sequenced in a study of CD8 T cells in Susac syndrome. It was with random hexamers that roughly 0.5 to 1 ug RNA was reverse transcribed. In TCRdb, the immunoSEQ multiplex PCR reads were re-called with MiXCR into one record per CDR3 protein. The sample includes roughly 130,000 distinct CDR3 sequences, about 96% of them seen just once. The sample taken for sequencing was CD4+ T cells from PBMCs. The receptors derive from a human donor in good health.

The genes are TRBV29-1 and TRBJ2-3; maybe TRBD1 (7 bases). This CDR3 is 13 amino acids long. Germline-derived CDR1 and CDR2 are SQVTM and ANQGSEA. Trimming stripped 0 bases from V and 4 bases from J, with 8 bases between. The CDR3 DNA reads TGCAGCGTTGAAGACAGGGGGGCAGATACGCAGTATTTT. Its protein is CSVEDRGADTQYF.

This rearrangement joins TRBV12-3 or TRBV12-4 to TRBJ2-5; D ambiguous. The V end was cut by 2 bases, the J end by 7 bases, with 11 bases between. The CDR3 sequence is 13 residues long. The CDR3 coding sequence is TGTGCCAGCAGTTTACCCCCCCCGAGGACCCAGTACTTC. This codes for CASSLPPPRTQYF.

CDR3 protein: CASSQYRETQYF. CDR3 nucleotides: TGTGCCAGCAGCCAGTATCGGGAGACCCAGTACTTC. V gene TRBV3-1 combines with J gene TRBJ2-5; D call uncertain. The V and J ends lost 3 bases and 5 bases respectively, with 7 bases between them. The CDR3 length is 12 residues. Germline assignment: CDR1 LGHDT and CDR2 YNNKEL (reference sequence).

The CDR3 nucleotides are TGTGCCAGCAGCCTTGGGCGAAGGAACAATGAGCAGTTCTTC. Translating it yields CASSLGRRNNEQFF. The V and J genes are TRBV3-1 and TRBJ2-1, with D unclear. This CDR3 is built from 14 residues. The ends were cut back, 4 bases at V and 5 bases at J, with 12 bases in the middle. Per the germline V gene, CDR1 is LGHDT and CDR2 is YNNKEL (reference sequence).

In this sample, this clonotype turned up once. The rearrangement uses TRBV5-6 and TRBJ2-6; D not certain. This CDR3 contains 15 residues. Trimming took 2 bases from V and 1 from J, leaving 7 bases between them. The germline V gene has CDR1 SGHDT and CDR2 YYEEEE. CDR3 in DNA: TGTGCCAGCAGCTTTTGGCGTTCTGGGGCCAACGTCCTGACTTTC. Translated: CASSFWRSGANVLTF. Based on the CDR3 plus reference TRBV5-6 and TRBJ2-6, the full variable domain is DAGVTQSPTHLIKTRGQQVTLRCSPKSGHDTVSWYQQALGQGPQFIFQYYEEEERQRGNFPDRFSGHQFPNYSSELNVNALLLGDSALYLCASSFWRSGANVLTFGAGSRLTVL.

This chain joins TRBV29-1 and TRBJ2-1; TRBD2 matches at 11 bases. Trimming removed 7 bases from V and 6 bases from J; junction bases left unmatched: 8. The length of the CDR3 is 14 residues. CDR1 and CDR2 (germline): SQVTM, ANQGSEA. The CDR3 nucleotides read TGCAGCGGCAAGACTAGCGGGACTCTCAATGAGCAGTTCTTC. It yields the protein CSGKTSGTLNEQFF.

This chain links TRBV19 with TRBJ1-1, with 10 bases that match TRBD1. The CDR3 extends over 15 amino acids. Germline V gene sequence: CDR1 LNHDA, CDR2 SQIVND (reference sequence). V lost 8 bases and J lost 5; bases outside the gene matches: 11. CDR3 loop: CASCPNRDRGTEAFF. The CDR3 bases are TGTGCCAGTTGCCCCAACCGGGACAGGGGAACTGAAGCTTTCTTT.

The rearrangement uses TRBV7-9 and TRBJ2-3, with unresolved D. CDR3 size: 13 residues. Germline V gene data show CDR1 as SEHNR and CDR2 as FQNEAQ (reference sequence). Trimming cost V 5 bases and J 2 bases, with 8 bases left between them. CDR3 sequence (DNA): TGTGCCAGCAGCCCGACTGACACAGATACGCAGTATTTT. Translated: CASSPTDTDTQYF.

The rearrangement joins TRBV27 to TRBJ2-7, with 10 positions matching TRBD1. CDR1 and CDR2 (germline): MNHEY, SMNVEV (reference sequence). Trimming at V came to 6 bases and at J to 1 base, leaving 12 bases not matched to a gene. The CDR3 spans 17 residues. DNA for the CDR3: TGTGCCAGCAGCGTGTTGGGACAGGGGATAAGGTCCTACGAGCAGTACTTC. Protein sequence: CASSVLGQGIRSYEQYF.

This chain links TRBV28 with TRBJ2-7; 9 nucleotides agree with TRBD1. Per the germline V gene, CDR1 is MDHEN and CDR2 is SYDVKM. This CDR3 spans 16 amino acids. V gave up 1 base and J gave up 3 bases; unmatched junction bases: 7. The CDR3 region is CASSLLPGTGSYEQYF. The CDR3 DNA reads TGTGCCAGCAGTTTATTGCCCGGGACAGGGAGCTACGAGCAGTACTTC. Full variable domain (missing parts from reference TRBV28 and TRBJ2-7): DVKVTQSSRYLVKRTGEKVFLECVQDMDHENMFWYRQDPGLGLRLIYFSYDVKMKEKGDIPEGYSVSREKKERFSLILESASTNQTSMYLCASSLLPGTGSYEQYFGPGTRLTVT.

This rearrangement joins TRBV3-1 to TRBJ2-7; no reliable D call. Trimming took off 2 bases at V and 0 bases at J, with 14 bases between the two ends. Germline values: CDR1 LGHDT, CDR2 YNNKEL (reference sequence). This CDR3 has 16 amino acids. This chain's CDR3 is CASSQREGFFSYEQYF. The CDR3 bases are TGTGCCAGCAGCCAAAGGGAAGGGTTCTTCTCCTACGAGCAGTACTTC.